This T cell receptor beta chain was profiled in a study of T-cell reconstitution after alpha-beta-depleted transplantation in children. The CDR3 is 13 amino acids. V gave up 3 bases and J gave up 10 bases, with 13 bases separating them. CDR1 is LNHNV and CDR2 is YYDKDF in the germline V gene (reference sequence). This clonotype was seen a few times. The TCRbeta library incorporated unique molecular identifiers. TCRdb re-called the PCR reads through MiXCR, storing one row per CDR3 protein. Among some 390,000 distinct CDR3 sequences listed, about a fifth were seen once. This rearrangement joins TRBV15 to TRBJ2-1, with D tentatively TRBD1 (6 bases). This receptor was obtained from a human donor who donated a stem cell graft to a child with acute myeloid leukemia. Sequencing was performed on PBMCs from the stem cell graft donor, taken from the stem cell graft. CDR3 in DNA: TGTGCCACCAGCAGTTTAACAGGGCTGGAGCAGTTCTTC. It encodes CATSSLTGLEQFF.